Sequencing of this TCR beta chain was carried out in a study of blood T cell repertoires in COVID-19. Study at large: Sites in the United States, Italy and Spain provided acute and convalescent COVID-19 samples. T cells, B-cell-depleted T cells, or PBMCs provided the cDNA or gDNA that served as material.

Methods used by the authors: By means of reference gene primer amplification, nucleated cell counts were estimated. Generated by immunoSEQ multiplex PCR, the TCRdb table keeps only in-frame clones and is missing some. D and trimming come from the DNA, and the V and J calls and clone size come from that table. The table lists about 230,000 clones, 65% to 85% of them singletons. The specimen was peripheral blood. The TCR sequence derives from a man in his fifties or sixties with active or convalescent COVID-19.

CDR3: CASSEIPPTGPNEKLFF. The CDR3 DNA follows: TGTGCCAGCAGTGAAATCCCTCCGACAGGGCCAAATGAAAAACTGTTTTTT. The J gene is TRBJ1-4, the V gene TRBV2; 7 positions agree with TRBD1. The CDR3 has 17 residues. Germline V CDR1 and CDR2: SNHLY, FYNNEI. The ends lost 2 bases at V and 5 bases at J; junction bases unmatched: 11.